The TCR beta chain under discussion was sequenced for a study of CD8 T cells in Susac syndrome. Reverse transcription of roughly 0.5 to 1 ug RNA used random hexamers. An immunoSEQ multiplex PCR amplified TCR beta CDR3 over 54 Vbeta and 13 Jbeta. TCRdb called the immunoSEQ multiplex PCR reads again in MiXCR, with one record for every CDR3 protein. Of roughly 110,000 distinct CDR3 sequences in the sample, around nine tenths were seen once. V gave up 6 bases and J gave up 0 bases; unmatched junction bases: 7. This CDR3 has 15 amino acids. The germline CDR1 and CDR2 sequences are PRHDT and FYEKMQ (reference sequence). In this sample, this clonotype turned up a few times. Sequencing of TCR beta, carried out with a high-throughput approach, was applied to CD8+ and CD4+ T cells from the blood.

The chain carries TRBV13 and TRBJ2-7; 8 nucleotides agree with TRBD1. The source is a human donor in good health. Sequenced sample: CD4+ T cells from PBMCs. The CDR3 spells CASRGTGGTSYEQYF. The CDR3, as DNA: TGTGCCAGCAGAGGGACAGGTGGGACCTCCTACGAGCAGTACTTC.